Each of the 18 T cell receptor beta chains below was sequenced from the same sample in a study of blood T cell repertoires in COVID-19. Repertoires were generated with immunoSEQ multiplex PCR, while TCRdb's copy carries only in-frame clones and drops some. The table lists some 150,000 clones, more than 75% of them singletons. The sequenced sample consisted of peripheral blood. The source is a woman between 50 and 59 years old with active or convalescent COVID-19.

The rearrangement links TRBV5-1 to TRBJ2-3; no clear D gene. The germline CDR1 and CDR2 sequences are SGHRS and YFSETQ. V dropped 5 bases and J dropped 0 bases, with 10 bases sitting between them. The CDR3 runs 14 residues. CDR3 nucleotide sequence: TGCGCCAGCAGTGTGACTGAGAGCACAGATACGCAGTATTTT. This gives the protein CASSVTESTDTQYF.

V is TRBV5-1 and J is TRBJ2-7; TRBD2 might be the D (6 bases). Trimming pared 4 bases from V and 0 bases from J, leaving 14 bases between. In germline, CDR1 is SGHRS, CDR2 YFSETQ. This CDR3 comprises 15 residues. CDR3 amino acids: CASSRPGGSSYEQYF. CDR3 DNA sequence: TGCGCCAGCAGCCGCCCAGGAGGGAGCTCCTACGAGCAGTACTTC.

V usage is TRBV7-2 and J usage is TRBJ2-1; D may be TRBD2 (6 bases). The V and J ends lost 3 bases and 1 base respectively, with 13 bases between them. This CDR3 is 16 amino acids long. Germline CDR1 and CDR2: SGHTA and FQGNSA. This chain's CDR3 is CASSFPLGGSYNEQFF. CDR3 coding DNA: TGTGCCAGCAGCTTCCCCTTGGGGGGATCCTACAATGAGCAGTTCTTC.

The chain carries TRBV6-1 and TRBJ2-1; 9 bases agree with TRBD2. This CDR3 has 15 amino acids. V gave up 1 base and J gave up 7 bases; unmatched junction bases: 5. Germline CDR1 reads MNHNS; CDR2 reads SASEGT. The CDR3 nucleotides are TGTGCCAGCAGTGAAGGGCTAGCGGGACTTAATGAGCAGTTCTTC. It translates to CASSEGLAGLNEQFF.

This chain joins TRBV9 and TRBJ2-7; 8 nucleotides match TRBD2. Germline V lookup: CDR1 SGDLS, CDR2 YYNGEE. The CDR3 contains 15 residues. With V trimmed by 0 bases and J by 2 bases, 4 bases remained unmatched. CDR3 DNA sequence: TGTGCCAGCAGCGTAGGTCTAGCGGGCGCCTACGAGCAGTACTTC. This translates into CASSVGLAGAYEQYF. Using reference TRBV9 and TRBJ2-7 for the parts outside the CDR3, the full variable domain is DSGVTQTPKHLITATGQRVTLRCSPRSGDLSVYWYQQSLDQGLQFLIQYYNGEERAKGNILERFSAQQFPDLHSELNLSSLELGDSALYFCASSVGLAGAYEQYFGPGTRLTVT.

The chain carries TRBV4-3 and TRBJ2-7; 7 positions match TRBD2. Trimming at V came to 3 bases and at J to 0 bases, leaving 11 bases not matched to a gene. Per the germline V gene, CDR1 is LGHNA and CDR2 is YSLEER. The CDR3 length is 17 residues. The CDR3 nucleotides read TGCGCCAGCAGCCACCCCGTACTAGCGCAGAGCTCCTACGAGCAGTACTTC. It is translated as CASSHPVLAQSSYEQYF.

This sequence joins TRBV10-3 and TRBJ1-6; weak D call: TRBD1 (5 bases). CDR1 ENHRY and CDR2 SYGVKD come from the germline V gene. The CDR3 has 15 residues. Trimming stripped 3 bases from V and 7 bases from J, with 13 bases between. This CDR3 is CAISEDRLRNSPLHF. The CDR3 DNA reads TGTGCCATCAGTGAAGACAGACTTAGAAATTCACCCCTCCACTTT.

This clone was seen only a few times. The V gene is TRBV30, the J gene TRBJ1-3, with 8 bases fitting TRBD1. V lost 4 bases, J lost 0 bases, and 8 bases stayed unmatched. There are 16 residues in the CDR3. Looked up from germline, CDR1 is GTSNPN and CDR2 is SVGIG (reference sequence). This CDR3 is CAWNRRTGLSGNTIYF. The CDR3 region has the DNA TGTGCCTGGAACAGGAGGACAGGGCTCTCTGGAAACACCATATATTTT.

V is TRBV7-2 and J is TRBJ2-4, with 14 nucleotides matching TRBD2. CDR1 is SGHTA and CDR2 is FQGNSA in the germline V gene. Trimming took 5 bases from V and 4 from J; bases not matched to a gene: 13. The CDR3 consists of 19 residues. The CDR3 region has the DNA TGTGCCAGCAGCCCAACCGGGCTTGGACTAGCGGGAGGTAAAAACATTCAGTACTTC. Translating gives CASSPTGLGLAGGKNIQYF.

The chain has TRBV6-7 and TRBJ1-2; 10 bases match TRBD1. TRBV6-7 is marked as an open reading frame, function uncertain. Losses at the gene ends were 7 bases for V and 5 bases for J; bases not matched to a gene: 16. The CDR3 totals 17 residues. The CDR3 DNA reads as TGTGCCAGCAAATGGCTCAATCGGGACAGGGGTTTTTATGGCTACACCTTC. Protein product: CASKWLNRDRGFYGYTF.

The chain links TRBV6-5 to TRBJ1-6; 11 nucleotides agree with TRBD1. V lost 7 bases, J lost 7 bases, and 6 bases stayed unmatched. The CDR3 covers 15 residues. Germline V gene data show CDR1 as MNHEY and CDR2 as SVGAGI. The CDR3 DNA reads TGTGCCAGCACTGCCCGGGACAGGGGGAATTCACCCCTCCACTTT. Encoded protein: CASTARDRGNSPLHF.

This chain uses TRBV5-4 with TRBJ2-7; D possibly corresponds to TRBD2 (5 bases). The V gene lost 2 bases and the J gene lost 2 bases, with 8 bases spanning the gap. The germline CDR1 and CDR2 sequences are SGHNT and YYREEE (reference sequence). This CDR3 region has 13 residues. For the CDR3, the DNA is TGTGCCAGCAGCTTCGGGGAGACCTACGAGCAGTACTTC. Translated: CASSFGETYEQYF.

The V gene is TRBV28, the J gene TRBJ1-2, with 9 nucleotides matching TRBD1. Trimming at V came to 6 bases and at J to 7 bases, leaving 12 bases not matched to a gene. This CDR3 spans 15 amino acids. CDR1 is MDHEN and CDR2 is SYDVKM in the germline V gene. For the CDR3, the DNA is TGTGCCAGCAGCATACAGGGGGCGAAGTTGGGTGGCTACACCTTC. Translating gives CASSIQGAKLGGYTF.

This rearrangement joins TRBV11-1 to TRBJ2-2, with a possible D match to TRBD2 (6 bases). Trimming removed 5 bases at V and 6 bases at J, with 16 bases between. Germline CDR1 is SGHAT and CDR2 is FQDESV (reference sequence). The CDR3 covers 15 residues. CDR3 DNA: TGTGCCAGCAGCCAAACGACGGGACTTCCCGGGGAGCTGTTTTTT. The encoded protein is CASSQTTGLPGELFF.

This clone was detected only a few times. The chain joins TRBV11-3 to TRBJ2-5; TRBD1 matches 7 bases. Unmatched junction bases numbered 6, after V lost 4 bases and J lost 1 base. Germline lookup yields CDR1 SGHNT and CDR2 YENEEA. The length of the CDR3 is 15 residues. The chain's CDR3 is CASSSTGASQETQYF. The CDR3 region has the DNA TGTGCCAGCAGCTCCACAGGGGCTAGCCAAGAGACCCAGTACTTC.

The chain links TRBV29-1 to TRBJ2-3; 7 nucleotides agree with TRBD2. Germline V gene lookup returns CDR1 SQVTM and CDR2 ANQGSEA. The CDR3 has 13 residues. Trimming at V came to 7 bases and at J to 4 bases, leaving 8 bases not matched to a gene. The CDR3 reads CSGRTRLADTQYF. The CDR3 DNA is TGCAGCGGGCGGACTAGACTCGCAGATACGCAGTATTTT.

The chain recombines TRBV5-4 with TRBJ2-5, with 7 bases matching TRBD2. Germline CDR1 and CDR2: SGHNT and YYREEE (reference sequence). J lost 7 bases, V lost 4 bases, and 7 bases had no gene match. The CDR3 has 13 residues. The CDR3 reads CASSQGLEGTQYF. Written as DNA, the CDR3 is TGTGCCAGCAGCCAAGGACTAGAGGGGACCCAGTACTTC.

The V and J genes are TRBV6-2 or TRBV6-3 and TRBJ1-2; 8 positions match TRBD1. Germline trimming cut 5 bases from V and 8 bases from J; bases unmatched to any gene: 22. This CDR3 spans 18 amino acids. Germline CDR1 reads MNHEY; CDR2 reads SVGEGT. Here the CDR3 reads CASSTSGWTGSVWKGYTF. The CDR3 DNA is TGTGCCAGCAGTACATCGGGATGGACAGGGTCGGTTTGGAAAGGCTACACCTTC.